A selection of T cell receptor beta chains follows, all from one sample in a study of CD8 T cells in ankylosing spondylitis. One entry per CDR3 protein results from TCRdb running MiXCR on the 5' RACE reads. The sample lists more than 150,000 distinct CDR3 sequences; roughly 18% were seen once. The sample consisted of blood, either unsorted or a sorted T cell fraction (not recorded which). The receptors come from a male donor under 30 with ankylosing spondylitis or in good health (not recorded which). Each CDR3 is given with its conserved first and last residue. A D gene is named only where the DNA matches it firmly.

j_call: TRBJ2-7
v_call: TRBV5-1
d_call: TRBD1
cdr3_aa: CASSHGTGTSYEQYF

j_call: TRBJ1-1
v_call: TRBV2
d_call: TRBD1
cdr3_aa: CASMPGQGFTEAFF

j_call: TRBJ2-1
v_call: TRBV29-1
d_call: TRBD2
cdr3_aa: CSVPTLGSGRSYNEQFF

j_call: TRBJ2-3
v_call: TRBV12-3/TRBV12-4
d_call: .
cdr3_aa: CASSSARGLMRTDTQYF

j_call: TRBJ2-1
v_call: TRBV19
d_call: TRBD2
cdr3_aa: CASSTSGIYNEQFF

j_call: TRBJ1-5
v_call: TRBV5-5
d_call: .
cdr3_aa: CASSSGDSNQPQHF

j_call: TRBJ2-5
v_call: TRBV10-3
d_call: .
cdr3_aa: CAISAGGGRQETQYF

j_call: TRBJ1-1
v_call: TRBV5-1
d_call: TRBD1
cdr3_aa: CASSRDRADTEAFF

j_call: TRBJ2-1
v_call: TRBV24-1
d_call: TRBD2
cdr3_aa: CATSDLAGGYNEQFF

j_call: TRBJ2-7
v_call: TRBV15
d_call: .
cdr3_aa: CATSRDEGVAVYEQYF

j_call: TRBJ2-3
v_call: TRBV2
d_call: .
cdr3_aa: CASAPMSSTDTQYF

j_call: TRBJ2-1
v_call: TRBV27
d_call: TRBD2
cdr3_aa: CASRTGSSGRINEQFF

j_call: TRBJ2-5
v_call: TRBV14
d_call: TRBD1
cdr3_aa: CASSRPGGETQYF

j_call: TRBJ1-3
v_call: TRBV7-6
d_call: .
cdr3_aa: CASSLVIFGNTIYF

j_call: TRBJ2-1
v_call: TRBV5-1
d_call: .
cdr3_aa: CASSLDGGRYEQFF

j_call: TRBJ2-7
v_call: TRBV7-2
d_call: TRBD2
cdr3_aa: CASSSLREGEQYF

j_call: TRBJ2-7
v_call: TRBV12-3/TRBV12-4
d_call: .
cdr3_aa: CASSSVRGSYEQYF

j_call: TRBJ1-1
v_call: TRBV10-3
d_call: TRBD1
cdr3_aa: CAIGRTGIAFF

j_call: TRBJ2-5
v_call: TRBV20-1
d_call: TRBD2
cdr3_aa: CSALGLAAQETQYF

j_call: TRBJ2-4
v_call: TRBV24-1
d_call: TRBD1
cdr3_aa: CATSDFTGGKNIQYF

j_call: TRBJ2-7
v_call: TRBV30
d_call: TRBD1
cdr3_aa: CAWGRTGLYEQYF

j_call: TRBJ2-7
v_call: TRBV6-5
d_call: TRBD2
cdr3_aa: CASSSGTRSGEQYF

j_call: TRBJ2-5
v_call: TRBV10-3
d_call: .
cdr3_aa: CAIAQVEGSQYF

j_call: TRBJ2-1
v_call: TRBV7-2
d_call: .
cdr3_aa: CASSLGERIPPYNEQFF